This T cell receptor (beta chain) is drawn from a study of CD8 T cells in ankylosing spondylitis. This clonotype was counted a few times. No antigen is known for it. Whole-study results and caveats: What appeared characteristic of ankylosing spondylitis blood was a TCR beta motif of eight or nine highly homologous variants.

The CDR3 contains 14 residues. V was shortened by 5 bases and J by 7 bases, with 15 bases between the two germline ends. The germline CDR1 and CDR2 sequences are LGHDT and YNNKEL (reference sequence). TCRdb re-called the 5' RACE reads with MiXCR, one entry per CDR3 protein. Of around 430,000 distinct CDR3 sequences listed, approximately 17% are singletons. Material for sequencing was blood, either unsorted or a sorted T cell fraction (not recorded which). The rearrangement links TRBV3-1 to TRBJ1-5; a weak D match, TRBD1 (5 bases). The clonotype was recovered from a male donor with ankylosing spondylitis. CDR3 amino acids: CASSWRQGGQPQHF. The CDR3 DNA is TGTGCCAGCAGCTGGCGGCAGGGAGGGCAGCCCCAGCATTTT.